The 29 T cell receptor beta chains below were found in one sample sequenced in a study of T cell responses to AZD1222 COVID-19 vaccine. Profiling relied on immunoSEQ multiplex PCR, and the TCRdb table lists in-frame clones only, not all of them. Seen here are 95,000 to 110,000 clones, roughly nine tenths observed once, and the top ten hold approximately 4%. The sample consisted of peripheral blood, taken on day 0 of AZD1222 vaccination. The receptors originated from an adult in good health.

DNA of the CDR3: TGTGCCAGCTCACCACCTCATTCCGGAGGGTTCACAGATACGCAGTATTTT. Protein sequence: CASSPPHSGGFTDTQYF. The chain uses TRBV18 and TRBJ2-3; weak D call: TRBD2 (6 bases). Trimming left V 0 bases short and J 2 bases short, with 15 bases between. The CDR3 loop spans 17 amino acids. Germline CDR1 and CDR2: KGHSH and LQKENI.

This clone was recorded only once. The gene calls are TRBV7-9 and TRBJ1-3; D not resolved. V lost 5 bases, J lost 2 bases, and 13 bases lay in between. CDR1 and CDR2 from the germline V gene are SEHNR and FQNEAQ (reference sequence). There are 15 residues in the CDR3. CDR3 amino acids: CASSPSGEPGNTIYF. For the CDR3, the DNA is TGTGCCAGCAGCCCCTCCGGGGAACCTGGAAACACCATATATTTT.

On this clone itself: Other DNA sequences in the same sample also yield this CDR3. The V and J genes are TRBV18 and TRBJ1-1; unclear D gene. Deletions cut 0 bases from V and 2 bases from J, with 7 bases between. The CDR3 extends over 14 amino acids. Germline V lookup: CDR1 KGHSH, CDR2 LQKENI. The CDR3 is CASSPPGRNTEAFF. CDR3 DNA: TGTGCCAGCTCACCACCTGGGAGAAACACTGAAGCTTTCTTT.

This chain connects TRBV24-1 to TRBJ1-1; the D gene is possibly TRBD1 (6 bases). Per germline, CDR1 KGHDR and CDR2 SFDVKD. The CDR3 is 14 amino acids. With 9 bases removed from V and 1 base from J, the gap between germline ends came to 14 bases. The DNA of the CDR3 is TGTGCCACCCAATCAGGGGAGAAGAACACTGAAGCTTTCTTT. Translating gives CATQSGEKNTEAFF.

V usage is TRBV19 and J usage is TRBJ2-5; 7 positions agree with TRBD2. The germline V gene has CDR1 LNHDA and CDR2 SQIVND (reference sequence). CDR3 length: 16 residues. The ends lost 4 bases at V and 5 bases at J; junction bases unmatched: 13. CDR3 nucleotide sequence: TGTGCCAGTAGTAGAGGGGCTAGCGGAAGGGTTGAGACCCAGTACTTC. Its protein is CASSRGASGRVETQYF. Full variable domain (rest looked up from reference TRBV19 and TRBJ2-5): DGGITQSPKYLFRKEGQNVTLSCEQNLNHDAMYWYRQDPGQGLRLIYYSQIVNDFQKGDIAEGYSVSREKKESFPLTVTSAQKNPTAFYLCASSRGASGRVETQYFGPGTRLLVL.

The chain combines TRBV23-1 with TRBJ1-6; D uncertain. TRBV23-1 is identified as an open reading frame with a role that is uncertain. Trimming cost V 7 bases and J 7 bases, with 20 bases left between them. The length of the CDR3 is 16 residues. Here the CDR3 DNA reads TGCGCCAGCACCTATCCCACTGTTAGAGGGAATTCACCCCTCCACTTT. Its translation: CASTYPTVRGNSPLHF.

J is TRBJ1-5 and V is TRBV4-3, with D perhaps TRBD1 (5 bases). There are 15 residues in the CDR3. The germline gives CDR1 LGHNA, CDR2 YSLEER. V lost 0 bases to trimming and J lost 4 bases, with 10 bases between them. CDR3 sequence reads: CASSQEPGTNQPQHF. CDR3 DNA: TGCGCCAGCAGCCAAGAGCCAGGGACGAATCAGCCCCAGCATTTT.

The chain recombines TRBV9 with TRBJ2-2, with 11 bases that match TRBD2. The V segment lost 1 base and the J segment 3 bases; nucleotides outside the gene matches: 14. This CDR3 has 20 residues. Germline-derived CDR1 and CDR2 are SGDLS and YYNGEE. The CDR3 here is CASSVFSWLAGGRDTGELFF. In DNA, the CDR3 is TGTGCCAGCAGCGTATTTTCCTGGCTAGCGGGGGGTCGCGACACCGGGGAGCTGTTTTTT. The complete variable domain, with remaining parts taken from reference TRBV9 and TRBJ2-2, reads DSGVTQTPKHLITATGQRVTLRCSPRSGDLSVYWYQQSLDQGLQFLIQYYNGEERAKGNILERFSAQQFPDLHSELNLSSLELGDSALYFCASSVFSWLAGGRDTGELFFGEGSRLTVL.

The chain recombines TRBV15 with TRBJ2-3; 10 positions agree with TRBD2. V shed 5 bases and J 6 bases; nucleotides not matched to a gene: 5. Germline V gene data show CDR1 as LNHNV and CDR2 as YYDKDF (reference sequence). This CDR3 region has 14 residues. In DNA form, the CDR3 reads TGTGCCACCAGCGCTAGCGGGGGAAGGGATACGCAGTATTTT. Translating gives CATSASGGRDTQYF.

The table lists this clone with a few counts. The chain carries TRBV12-3 or TRBV12-4 and TRBJ1-1; D unclear. V lost 3 bases and J 5 bases, leaving 7 bases between the germline ends. The CDR3 runs 12 residues. The CDR3 coding sequence is TGTGCCAGCAGTTTGATTGGGACTGAAGCTTTCTTT. It codes for CASSLIGTEAFF.

The chain recombines TRBV7-2 with TRBJ2-5, with 8 bases aligning to TRBD2. This CDR3 spans 15 amino acids. The V and J ends lost 5 bases and 4 bases, in that order; junction bases with no gene match: 9. Per germline, CDR1 SGHTA and CDR2 FQGNSA. Here the CDR3 reads CASSQSGSAAETQYF. The CDR3 coding sequence is TGTGCCAGCAGCCAGAGCGGGAGTGCGGCAGAGACCCAGTACTTC.

Remarks on this clone: Different DNA sequences within this sample yield the same CDR3. The V and J genes are TRBV7-9 and TRBJ2-5; 10 bases line up with TRBD1. Germline-derived CDR1 and CDR2 are SEHNR and FQNEAQ (reference sequence). The CDR3 is made up of 14 amino acids. The V gene end was trimmed by 3 bases and the J gene end by 5 bases; junction bases not matched to a gene: 3. CDR3 bases: TGTGCCAGCAGCTTTCTGACAGGGGGCGAGACCCAGTACTTC. Translated: CASSFLTGGETQYF.

This chain links TRBV30 with TRBJ1-5; 8 positions match TRBD1. After removal of 2 bases from V and 5 bases from J, the junction contained 5 bases not matched to a gene. This CDR3 has 14 residues. The germline gives CDR1 GTSNPN, CDR2 SVGIG (reference sequence). CDR3 sequence reads: CAWSTLTGDQPQHF. The CDR3 region has the DNA TGTGCCTGGAGTACTCTGACAGGGGATCAGCCCCAGCATTTT.

The rearrangement uses TRBV6-5 and TRBJ1-4; 11 bases are a match to TRBD1. This CDR3 region has 15 residues. The junction had 7 bases not matched to a gene; V was cut back by 6 bases and J by 7 bases. Per germline, CDR1 MNHEY and CDR2 SVGAGI. CDR3 coding DNA: TGTGCCAGCAGATCCGGACAGGGGGCGGGTGAAAAACTGTTTTTT. It is translated as CASRSGQGAGEKLFF.

This clone is a singleton in its sample. The CDR3 loop reads CASSPGGISLYNEQFF. The CDR3 DNA follows: TGTGCCAGCTCACCAGGGGGGATCTCCCTATACAATGAGCAGTTCTTC. The chain combines TRBV18 with TRBJ2-1; TRBD2 is a possible D gene (6 bases). Per the germline V gene, CDR1 is KGHSH and CDR2 is LQKENI. This CDR3 region has 16 residues. The germline V and J ends were trimmed by 2 bases and 4 bases, with 15 bases remaining between them.

The chain has TRBV7-3 and TRBJ2-7; no clear D gene. Germline CDR1 reads SGHTA; CDR2 reads FQGTGA. The length of the CDR3 is 12 residues. V was trimmed by 5 bases and J by 6 bases, leaving 11 bases between them. The CDR3 here is CASSPTKVEQYF. CDR3 nucleotide sequence: TGTGCCAGCAGCCCTACAAAAGTCGAGCAGTACTTC.

This chain connects TRBV11-1 to TRBJ1-4; a possible D gene is TRBD1 (6 bases). This CDR3 comprises 13 residues. CDR1 and CDR2 from the germline V gene are SGHAT and FQDESV (reference sequence). With 0 bases removed from V and 10 bases from J, the gap between germline ends came to 9 bases. DNA of the CDR3: TGTGCCAGCAGCTTAGCGCGAGGGGGAAAACTGTTTTTT. Its translation is CASSLARGGKLFF. Drawing the rest from reference TRBV11-1 and TRBJ1-4, the complete variable domain is EAEVAQSPRYKITEKSQAVAFWCDPISGHATLYWYRQILGQGPELLVQFQDESVVDDSQLPKDRFSAERLKGVDSTLKIQPAELGDSAMYLCASSLARGGKLFFGSGTQLSVL.

The CDR3 is CASSNSVSGTEQYF. The CDR3 DNA follows: TGTGCCAGTAGTAACTCCGTCTCGGGAACGGAGCAGTACTTC. The chain has TRBV19 and TRBJ2-7; a weak D match, TRBD2 (5 bases). Germline V gives CDR1 LNHDA, CDR2 SQIVND (reference sequence). There are 14 residues in the CDR3. With 4 bases removed from V and 7 bases from J, the gap between germline ends came to 17 bases.

The rearrangement joins TRBV2 to TRBJ1-2; the match to TRBD1 covers 9 bases. V dropped 5 bases and J dropped 1; count of bases not matched to a gene: 14. The CDR3 is 18 residues long. Germline CDR1 SNHLY, CDR2 FYNNEI. Written as DNA, the CDR3 is TGTGCCAGCAGTTACTCCGGGACAGGGCCACTAATTAACTATGGCTACACCTTC. It translates to CASSYSGTGPLINYGYTF.

The chain couples TRBV6-5 to TRBJ1-5; 9 nucleotides match TRBD1. V gave up 4 bases and J gave up 7 bases; unmatched junction bases: 8. This CDR3 is 15 amino acids long. Germline assignment: CDR1 MNHEY and CDR2 SVGAGI. The CDR3 loop reads CASSLSGQGIQPQHF. CDR3 in DNA: TGTGCCAGCAGTTTAAGCGGACAGGGGATCCAGCCCCAGCATTTT.

This clone came up once. Distinct nucleotide sequences in the sample also encode this CDR3. The gene calls are TRBV30 and TRBJ1-2, with unresolved D. The CDR3 extends over 10 amino acids. V was pared by 3 bases and J by 4 bases, with 3 bases between. Germline-derived CDR1 and CDR2 are GTSNPN and SVGIG (reference sequence). CDR3 nucleotides: TGTGCCTGGAGATCCTATGGCTACACCTTC. Residues: CAWRSYGYTF.

A single count supports this clone. The CDR3 reads CASSLRQGDYGYTF. The CDR3 DNA sequence: TGTGCCAGCAGCCTAAGACAGGGGGACTATGGCTACACCTTC. This chain uses TRBV11-2 with TRBJ1-2; 9 nucleotides match TRBD1. Germline V gene data show CDR1 as SGHAT and CDR2 as FQNNGV. V gave up 5 bases and J gave up 3 bases; unmatched junction bases: 4. CDR3 length: 14 residues.

V gene TRBV9 combines with J gene TRBJ2-7, with 12 positions matching TRBD2. Germline V lookup: CDR1 SGDLS, CDR2 YYNGEE. V shed 4 bases, J shed 2 bases, and the junction held 4 bases outside the gene matches. The CDR3 has 15 residues. The CDR3 DNA reads as TGTGCCAGCAGCCCCGGACTAGCGGGGCCCTACGAGCAGTACTTC. This codes for CASSPGLAGPYEQYF.

The rearrangement joins TRBV10-3 to TRBJ2-1; tentative D call: TRBD1 (5 bases). Germline CDR1 and CDR2: ENHRY and SYGVKD. The V and J ends lost 8 bases and 8 bases respectively, with 13 bases between them. The length of the CDR3 is 12 residues. Here the CDR3 DNA reads TGTGCCATCGGCTATATAGGGGATGAGCAGTTCTTC. It specifies CAIGYIGDEQFF.

The rearrangement joins TRBV12-3 or TRBV12-4 to TRBJ1-2; TRBD1 matches at 7 bases. The CDR3 sequence is 13 residues long. V lost 5 bases and J lost 9; bases outside the gene matches: 9. The CDR3 is CASSRGRVPSYTF. CDR3 DNA sequence: TGTGCCAGCAGTAGGGGGCGGGTGCCTAGCTACACCTTC.

This sequence joins TRBV27 and TRBJ1-5, with TRBD1 matching over 7 bases. The CDR3 covers 15 residues. CDR1 MNHEY and CDR2 SMNVEV come from the germline V gene (reference sequence). V shed 2 bases and J 4 bases; nucleotides not matched to a gene: 5. The CDR3 nucleotides are TGTGCCAGCAGTTTAGGGCCAGGGGGTAATCAGCCCCAGCATTTT. Its protein is CASSLGPGGNQPQHF.

The V call is TRBV4-2, the J call TRBJ2-5; D is unresolved. V was clipped by 0 bases and J by 5 bases, with 7 bases between them. CDR1 is LGHNA, CDR2 YNFKEQ, per germline. The CDR3 has 13 amino acids. CDR3 sequence: CASSQDFKETQYF. Here the CDR3 DNA reads TGTGCCAGCAGCCAAGATTTCAAGGAGACCCAGTACTTC.

This clone occurred many times. This sequence joins TRBV9 and TRBJ2-2; weak D call: TRBD2 (5 bases). The CDR3 runs to 17 residues. Per the germline V gene, CDR1 is SGDLS and CDR2 is YYNGEE. The V and J ends lost 3 bases and 0 bases respectively, with 15 bases between them. This CDR3 is CASSAYGGQSNTGELFF. CDR3 nucleotides: TGTGCCAGCAGCGCATATGGCGGGCAGTCGAACACCGGGGAGCTGTTTTTT.

The genes are TRBV29-1 and TRBJ2-2; TRBD2 is a possible D gene (6 bases). Germline CDR1 is SQVTM and CDR2 is ANQGSEA. This CDR3 is 12 amino acids long. V was pared by 1 base and J by 7 bases, with 7 bases between. CDR3: CSVEAGGGELFF. The CDR3, as DNA: TGCAGCGTTGAAGCCGGGGGCGGGGAGCTGTTTTTT.